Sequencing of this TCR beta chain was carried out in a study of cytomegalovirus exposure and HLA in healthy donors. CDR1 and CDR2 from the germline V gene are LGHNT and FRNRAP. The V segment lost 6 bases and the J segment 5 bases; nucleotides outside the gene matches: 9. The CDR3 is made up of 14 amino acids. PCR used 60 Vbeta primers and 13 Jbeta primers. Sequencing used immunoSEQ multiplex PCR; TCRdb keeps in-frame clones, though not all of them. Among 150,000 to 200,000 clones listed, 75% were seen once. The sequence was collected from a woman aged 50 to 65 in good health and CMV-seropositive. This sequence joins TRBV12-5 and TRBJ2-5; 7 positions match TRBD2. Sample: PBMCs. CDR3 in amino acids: CASGTWGRVETQYF. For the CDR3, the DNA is TGTGCTAGTGGCACTTGGGGGAGGGTGGAGACCCAGTACTTC.